This TCR beta chain was sequenced during a study of cytomegalovirus exposure and HLA in healthy donors. 60 Vbeta and 13 Jbeta primers were used in PCR. The table came from immunoSEQ multiplex PCR; TCRdb's copy has only in-frame clones and leaves some out. The sample contains tens of thousands of clones, over 75% of which appear only once. Findings of the study overall: Whilst most TCR sequences proved rare, a subset of public TCRs occurred across many donors. Later, an analysis showed that TCR beta chains associated with HLA were more clonally expanded than others that were equally common. A later analysis by the authors found several of the most significant clusters apparently linked to common viral pathogens. Some segments of the V type, notably TRBV6-2 and TRBV6-3, were excluded as indistinguishable.

The ends lost 0 bases at V and 4 bases at J; junction bases unmatched: 10. There are 18 residues in the CDR3. Per the germline V gene, CDR1 is SGHKS and CDR2 is YYEKEE (reference sequence). A word on this clone: No antigen is known for it.

The TCR comes from a male donor in good health and CMV-seropositive. The sample was PBMCs. The chain has TRBV5-5 and TRBJ1-2; 12 nucleotides align to TRBD1. The CDR3 region is CASSLDIGDRGPRYGYTF. DNA for the CDR3: TGTGCCAGCAGCTTGGATATAGGGGACAGGGGGCCACGCTATGGCTACACCTTC.